Listed below are T cell receptor beta chains from one sample, sequenced in a study of OX40 agonist ivuxolimab in advanced cancers. Here immunoSEQ multiplex PCR was the method, and the copy in TCRdb shows in-frame clones only, minus some. The profile shows over 80,000 clones, 88% of them singletons. Sequenced material: CD4+ or CD8+ T cells sorted from blood, taken in a trial of the OX40 agonist ivuxolimab. The source is an adult with an advanced solid tumor such as melanoma, head and neck, liver or kidney cancer. Each CDR3 is given with its conserved first and last residue. A D gene is named only where the DNA matches it firmly. Clone size is not always given. Where it is, it says once, few, many or a class for expanded clones.

clone_size j_call v_call d_call cdr3_nt cdr3_aa
once TRBJ2-3 TRBV2 TRBD2 TGTGCCAGCAGCTATTTGCCGCGGGAGGCGGGAGATACGCAGTATTTT CASSYLPREAGDTQYF
NA TRBJ2-5 TRBV2 TRBD2 TGTGCCAGCACGAGAGCGGGAGGACAAGAGACCCAGTACTTC CASTRAGGQETQYF
NA TRBJ1-2 TRBV19 TRBD1 TGTGCCAGTAGTATAAACAGGGGTTTTGGCTACACCTTC CASSINRGFGYTF
NA TRBJ2-1 TRBV5-1 TRBD2 TGCGCCAGCAGCTTGGCTCTAGCGGGAGGCAATGAGCAGTTCTTC CASSLALAGGNEQFF
NA TRBJ2-3 TRBV30 NA TGTGCCTGGAGTCCCTACCCCTCCCGACAGCGCACAGATACGCAGTATTTT CAWSPYPSRQRTDTQYF
NA TRBJ1-1 TRBV28 NA TGTGCCAGCAGTTTAACAGGGCTGATATCGAACACTGAAGCTTTCTTT CASSLTGLISNTEAFF
NA TRBJ2-7 TRBV28 NA TGTGCCAGCAGTTCAGGGGGAGGTACCTACGAGCAGTACTTC CASSSGGGTYEQYF
NA TRBJ2-5 TRBV5-1 NA TGCGCCAGCACCCGGGCGGCTAGCGATCAAGAGACCCAGTACTTC CASTRAASDQETQYF
NA TRBJ1-2 TRBV6-1 TRBD1 TGTGCCAGCAGTGAACTTATTTCGTTAGGGGGCGCGAGGAGAACCTTC CASSELISLGGARRTF
NA TRBJ1-2 TRBV19 NA TGTGCCAGCTCTCATTTACAGGGAGGCTACACCTTC CASSHLQGGYTF
NA TRBJ2-1 TRBV19 NA TGTGCCACCTCCTTCGGGGGCTCCTACAATGAGCAGTTCTTC CATSFGGSYNEQFF
NA TRBJ1-1 TRBV18 NA TGTGCCAGCTCACCCTTAGAAATGAACACTGAAGCTTTCTTT CASSPLEMNTEAFF
NA TRBJ1-1 TRBV28 NA TGTGCCAGCAGTTGGACATATACGAACACTGAAGCTTTCTTT CASSWTYTNTEAFF
NA TRBJ1-2 TRBV28 NA TGTGCCAGCGGTGGGGGAGGGCGGGGTGGCTACACCTTC CASGGGGRGGYTF
NA TRBJ1-2 TRBV7-9 NA TGTGCCAGCAGCCCCGGGTCGGGGGAAGGCTATGGCTACACCTTC CASSPGSGEGYGYTF
NA TRBJ2-2 TRBV19 TRBD1 TGTGCCAGTAGGACCGGGACAGCGAACACCGGGGAGCTGTTTTTT CASRTGTANTGELFF
NA TRBJ1-4 TRBV30 TRBD1 TGTGCCTGGAGTGGTTTGGACAGGGGAGGCGAAAAACTGTTTTTT CAWSGLDRGGEKLFF
NA TRBJ1-3 TRBV7-2 NA TGTGCCAGCAGCTTAGGTCAGACCTCTGGAAACACCATATATTTT CASSLGQTSGNTIYF
NA TRBJ2-7 TRBV5-1 NA TGCGCCAGCGTGACGGAGGGTGTACCCTACGAGCAGTACTTC CASVTEGVPYEQYF
NA TRBJ1-5 TRBV6-5 TRBD1 TGTGCCAGCAGTCCCCTCCAGGGGGCAGGTCAGCCCCAGCATTTT CASSPLQGAGQPQHF
NA TRBJ2-5 TRBV25-1 NA TGTGCCAGCAGTGAGGGTCGAGGTGAGACCCAGTACTTC CASSEGRGETQYF
NA TRBJ1-1 TRBV28 NA TGTGCCAGCAGTTTATGGAGCACTGAAGCTTTCTTT CASSLWSTEAFF
few TRBJ1-3 TRBV5-1 NA TGCGCCAGCAGCCGCTCAGGGAGTGGCACCATATATTTT CASSRSGSGTIYF
NA TRBJ1-1 TRBV5-1 TRBD1 TGCGCCAGCAGCTTGGCGCAGGGGGGGAACACTGAAGCTTTCTTT CASSLAQGGNTEAFF
NA TRBJ2-1 TRBV5-4 NA TGTGCCAGCAGCTTAAGGATCGACTTGGATGAGCAGTTCTTC CASSLRIDLDEQFF
NA TRBJ2-2 TRBV9 NA TGTGCCAGCAAGGCGGGAAAATCGGGGGAGCTGTTTTTT CASKAGKSGELFF
NA TRBJ2-1 TRBV6-4 TRBD2 TGTGCCAGCAGTGAAGGCGGGAGGGTTTCCAATGAGCAGTTCTTC CASSEGGRVSNEQFF
NA TRBJ2-1 TRBV7-8 NA TGTGCCAGCAGCTCCGGGAATAAGGAAAATGAGCAGTTCTTC CASSSGNKENEQFF
NA TRBJ1-5 TRBV30 TRBD1 TGTGCCTGGTCTGTCCAGGGGGCGTGGGGCAATCAGCCCCAGCATTTT CAWSVQGAWGNQPQHF
NA TRBJ2-2 TRBV7-2 NA TGTGCCAGCAGCTTAAGGGGGGTGAACACCGGGGAGCTGTTTTTT CASSLRGVNTGELFF
few TRBJ1-1 TRBV18 NA TGTGCCAGCTCGGGGGAGAACACTGAAGCTTTCTTT CASSGENTEAFF
NA TRBJ1-4 TRBV6-5 NA TGTGCCAGCAGTTTGAGGACAGCACTCGGGGAAAAACTGTTTTTT CASSLRTALGEKLFF
NA TRBJ1-2 TRBV20-1 NA TGCAGTGCCTGGACAGACTATGGCTACACCTTC CSAWTDYGYTF
once TRBJ2-1 TRBV14 TRBD1 TGTGCCAGCAGTCATGGGACAGAAGCAAGGAATGAGCAGTTCTTC CASSHGTEARNEQFF
NA TRBJ2-1 TRBV6-5 TRBD1 TGTGCCAGCAGTTACCGGGACAGGTCTTTCAATGAGCAGTTCTTC CASSYRDRSFNEQFF
NA TRBJ1-5 TRBV2 NA TGTGCCAGCAGTGCCGAGCCAGGGCGGGAGCATTTT CASSAEPGREHF
NA TRBJ2-3 TRBV7-2 TRBD2 TGTGCCAGCAGCTATCAAGCGGGAGGCGATACGCAGTATTTT CASSYQAGGDTQYF